The clone carrying this T cell receptor beta chain was found once. This sample is drawn from a study of CD8+CD57+ T cells in acquired aplastic anemia. Genomic DNA was employed as the template in profiling TCR beta VDJ and CDR3. TCRdb re-called the reads with MiXCR, one entry per CDR3 protein. Here the sample spans about 400,000 distinct CDR3 sequences, approximately 70% being singletons. V was cut by 8 bases and J by 4 bases, with 12 bases left in between. This CDR3 spans 13 amino acids. The chain uses TRBV12-3 or TRBV12-4 and TRBJ1-5; possibly TRBD1 for D (6 bases). The clonotype comes from a human donor in good health, serving as a control. The sample comprised sorted CD4+, CD8+, or CD8+CD57+ T cells (not recorded which) from PBMCs. The CDR3 coding sequence is TGTGCCAGCCTCTTAACAGGGAATCAGCCCCAGCATTTT. Translating it yields CASLLTGNQPQHF.